The 18 T cell receptor beta chains below come from one sample, sequenced in a study of regulatory T cells in long-lasting Graves disease. The time point here: newly diagnosed GD, antithyroid drugs for less than 3 months. Scientists built the TCR library using RNA that was extracted from PBMCs. iRepertoire HTBI primers and Arm-PCR of CDR3 regions built TCR beta libraries. In TCRdb, the multiplex PCR reads were re-called with MiXCR into one record per CDR3 protein. The data contain roughly 410,000 distinct CDR3 sequences, around 16% of them singletons. These same records also appear under a second study, on T cells in Graves' hyperthyroidism and ophthalmopathy.

The material sequenced was peripheral blood mononuclear cells (PBMCs), taken at new diagnosis, from a patient treated with antithyroid drugs. The receptors shown here come from a woman aged 40 to 50 with Graves disease.

This clonotype was observed many times. The rearrangement joins TRBV7-9 to TRBJ2-3, with unresolved D. This CDR3 is built from 13 residues. The germline CDR1 and CDR2 sequences are SEHNR and FQNEAQ (reference sequence). V lost 1 base to trimming and J lost 6 bases, with 8 bases between them. The CDR3 protein is CASSLEYEDTQYF. The CDR3 DNA reads TGTGCCAGCAGCTTAGAGTACGAGGATACGCAGTATTTT.

This clonotype has only a few counts. The gene calls are TRBV19 and TRBJ2-2; no reliable D call. The germline CDR1 and CDR2 sequences are LNHDA and SQIVND (reference sequence). This CDR3 has 13 amino acids. Trimming cost V 2 bases and J 6 bases, with 7 bases left between them. The CDR3 DNA is TGTGCCAGTAGTATAAGGCTGGCCGGGGAGCTGTTTTTT. As protein: CASSIRLAGELFF.

The CDR3 protein is CASTGWTVSYNEQFF. CDR3 DNA sequence: TGTGCCAGCACCGGATGGACAGTCTCCTACAATGAGCAGTTCTTC. V and J are TRBV5-6 and TRBJ2-1, with a possible D match to TRBD1 (6 bases). CDR3 length: 15 amino acids. The V end was cut by 6 bases, the J end by 0 bases, with 13 bases between. The germline gives CDR1 SGHDT, CDR2 YYEEEE.

Comment on this clonotype: Just one base apart from a much larger clone, this may be a read error. The CDR3 does not end in the conserved phenylalanine or tryptophan, so this is likely a read error. The CDR3 nucleotides read TGTGCCAGCAGTGAGCGACAGGGGAGCTCCTACGAGCAGTACTCC. Its protein is CASSERQGSSYEQYS. V usage is TRBV2 and J usage is TRBJ2-7, with 8 bases aligning to TRBD1. This CDR3 has 15 amino acids. The germline gives CDR1 SNHLY, CDR2 FYNNEI. V was clipped by 3 bases and J by 0 bases; unmatched bases: 4.

Judged by abundance, this clonotype is medium-sized. The chain is built from TRBV30 and TRBJ2-2; the D is unclear. This CDR3 spans 13 amino acids. Deletions cut 2 bases from V and 7 bases from J, with 11 bases between. Germline CDR1 reads GTSNPN; CDR2 reads SVGIG (reference sequence). The CDR3 sequence is CAWSYGFGGELFF. The CDR3 bases are TGTGCCTGGAGTTACGGTTTCGGCGGGGAGCTGTTTTTT.

This clonotype was observed many times. The V gene is TRBV11-3, the J gene TRBJ2-5, with D possibly being TRBD1 (8 bases). With 5 bases removed from V and 4 bases from J, the gap between germline ends came to 20 bases. The CDR3 runs to 16 residues. Germline CDR1 reads SGHNT; CDR2 reads YENEEA. The chain's CDR3 is CASSPRQGSGGETQYF. DNA of the CDR3: TGTGCCAGCAGCCCAAGACAGGGGTCGGGGGGAGAGACCCAGTACTTC.

The V and J genes are TRBV11-2 and TRBJ2-5; D unresolved. Trimming removed 2 bases at V and 6 bases at J, with 10 bases between. In germline, CDR1 is SGHAT, CDR2 FQNNGV. This CDR3 comprises 13 residues. This CDR3 is CASSLHLRKTQYF. Here the CDR3 DNA reads TGTGCCAGCAGCTTACATCTGAGGAAGACCCAGTACTTC.

This clonotype was picked up a small number of times. The J gene is TRBJ1-2, the V gene TRBV20-1; 9 bases align to TRBD1. Trimming removed 5 bases from V and 6 bases from J; junction bases left unmatched: 4. This CDR3 region has 12 residues. Germline CDR1 reads DFQATT; CDR2 reads SNEGSKA (reference sequence). In DNA, the CDR3 is TGCAGTGCTTCCGGGACAGGGAATGGCTACACCTTC. This translates into CSASGTGNGYTF.

This chain connects TRBV5-1 to TRBJ2-6, with D uncertain. Germline lookup yields CDR1 SGHRS and CDR2 YFSETQ. The CDR3 runs to 14 residues. Trimming removed 0 bases at V and 2 bases at J, with 3 bases between. The CDR3 protein is CASSLVAGANVLTF. CDR3 DNA sequence: TGCGCCAGCAGCTTGGTTGCTGGGGCCAACGTCCTGACTTTC. The full variable domain, in which reference TRBV5-1 and TRBJ2-6 provide the parts outside the CDR3, is KAGVTQTPRYLIKTRGQQVTLSCSPISGHRSVSWYQQTPGQGLQFLFEYFSETQRNKGNFPGRFSGRQFSNSRSEMNVSTLELGDSALYLCASSLVAGANVLTFGAGSRLTVL.

This clonotype was seen only a few times. The V gene is TRBV6-5, the J gene TRBJ1-1; TRBD1 is a possible D gene (5 bases). Germline loops: CDR1 MNHEY, CDR2 SVGAGI. This CDR3 is 17 amino acids long. Trimming removed 4 bases at V and 3 bases at J, with 21 bases between. The CDR3 reads CASSLALSSLGDTEAFF. The CDR3, as DNA: TGTGCCAGCAGTTTAGCTCTCTCCTCCTTAGGGGACACTGAAGCTTTCTTT.

In this sample, this clonotype turned up many times. The rearrangement uses TRBV29-1 and TRBJ2-5; possibly TRBD1 or TRBD2 for D (8 bases each). The CDR3 runs to 14 residues. Deletions cut 3 bases from V and 5 bases from J, with 16 bases between. Germline CDR1 SQVTM, CDR2 ANQGSEA. CDR3 loop: CSVERQGTRETQYF. For the CDR3, the DNA is TGCAGCGTTGAGAGACAGGGGACTAGGGAGACCCAGTACTTC.

At least ten counts were recorded for this clonotype. This rearrangement joins TRBV11-3 to TRBJ2-3, with 8 bases that match TRBD1. The CDR3 consists of 15 residues. V lost 3 bases and J lost 3; bases outside the gene matches: 5. Germline CDR1 reads SGHNT; CDR2 reads YENEEA. CDR3 nucleotide sequence: TGTGCCAGCAGCTTTAGACGACAGGGGACAGATACGCAGTATTTT. Protein product: CASSFRRQGTDTQYF.

This chain uses TRBV30 with TRBJ2-1; 7 positions agree with TRBD1. The V and J ends lost 0 bases and 4 bases, in that order; junction bases with no gene match: 9. Germline CDR1 reads GTSNPN; CDR2 reads SVGIG (reference sequence). There are 16 residues in the CDR3. The CDR3 spells CAWSVPRDRPYNEQFF. CDR3 DNA: TGTGCCTGGAGTGTTCCCCGGGACAGACCTTACAATGAGCAGTTCTTC.

This clonotype occurred many times. The V gene is TRBV3-1, the J gene TRBJ2-2, with a possible D match to TRBD2 (6 bases). Between the trimmed V and J ends, which lost 4 bases and 3 bases, there was a span of 12 bases. Germline CDR1 is LGHDT and CDR2 is YNNKEL (reference sequence). This CDR3 has 15 residues. Here the CDR3 reads CASSLTSYDTGELFF. The CDR3 bases are TGTGCCAGCAGCCTGACTAGTTATGACACCGGGGAGCTGTTTTTT.

This clonotype was observed a handful of times. The chain carries TRBV6-1 and TRBJ1-1, with D perhaps TRBD1 (5 bases). The CDR3 totals 16 residues. V dropped 10 bases and J dropped 0 bases, with 21 bases sitting between them. Germline values: CDR1 MNHNS, CDR2 SASEGT. The CDR3 here is CATKPPGVRMNTEAFF. The CDR3 DNA follows: TGTGCCACTAAACCGCCGGGGGTCCGCATGAACACTGAAGCTTTCTTT.

This clonotype was counted between two and nine times. This chain connects TRBV7-8 to TRBJ1-2, with a tentative D call TRBD1 (6 bases). The CDR3 covers 15 residues. Trimming pared 3 bases from V and 2 bases from J, leaving 13 bases between. Germline V CDR1 and CDR2: SGHVS, FQNEAQ. As DNA, the CDR3 is TGTGCCAGCAGCTTGTTCGGGGGCGCAAACTATGGCTACACCTTC. Translating gives CASSLFGGANYGYTF. Based on the CDR3 plus reference TRBV7-8 and TRBJ1-2, the full variable domain is GAGVSQSPRYKVAKRGQDVALRCDPISGHVSLFWYQQALGQGPEFLTYFQNEAQLDKSGLPSDRFFAERPEGSVSTLKIQRTQQEDSAVYLCASSLFGGANYGYTFGSGTRLTVV.

Comments on this clonotype: Being one base from a much bigger clone, this may be a read error. This chain links TRBV15 with TRBJ2-1; D uncertain. The CDR3 consists of 14 residues. Looked up from germline, CDR1 is LNHNV and CDR2 is YYDKDF (reference sequence). With 5 bases removed from V and 4 bases from J, the gap between germline ends came to 12 bases. The CDR3 coding sequence is TGTGCCACCAGCGACATAGTGGGGTACAATGAGCAGTTCTTC. Translated: CATSDIVGYNEQFF.

This clonotype appeared once. A much larger clone lies a single base off, so this may be a read error. V usage is TRBV6-2 or TRBV6-3 and J usage is TRBJ1-1; a weak D match, TRBD1 (6 bases). CDR3 size: 16 residues. Germline CDR1 and CDR2: MNHEY and SVGEGT. CDR3 in DNA: TGTGGCAGCAGCGAAGGGGGGAATATTCCGAACACTGAAGCTTTCTTT. It encodes CGSSEGGNIPNTEAFF.